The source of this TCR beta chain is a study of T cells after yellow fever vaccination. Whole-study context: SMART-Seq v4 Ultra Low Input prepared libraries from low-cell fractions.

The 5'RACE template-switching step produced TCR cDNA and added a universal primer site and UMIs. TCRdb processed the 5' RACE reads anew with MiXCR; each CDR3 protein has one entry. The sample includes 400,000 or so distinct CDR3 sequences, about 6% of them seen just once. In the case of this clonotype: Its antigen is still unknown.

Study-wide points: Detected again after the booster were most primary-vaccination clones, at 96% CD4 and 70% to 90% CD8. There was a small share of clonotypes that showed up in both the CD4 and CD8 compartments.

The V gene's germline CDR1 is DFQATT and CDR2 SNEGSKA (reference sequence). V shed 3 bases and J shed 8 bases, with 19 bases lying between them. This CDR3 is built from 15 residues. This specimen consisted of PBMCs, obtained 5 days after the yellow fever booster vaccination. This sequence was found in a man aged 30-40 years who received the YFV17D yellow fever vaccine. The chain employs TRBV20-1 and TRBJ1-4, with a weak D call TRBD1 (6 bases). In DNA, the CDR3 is TGCAGTGCTAGTGAATATAAGGGGGGTAAAGAAAAACTGTTTTTT. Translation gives CSASEYKGGKEKLFF.